This entry features one TCR beta chain sequence. The target antigen is unknown. Germline is not matched at one junction end, which may reflect a read error. In the same sample, other DNA sequences code for this CDR3. The sample belongs to a study of cytomegalovirus exposure and HLA in healthy donors. General study results and limits: When analyzed later, the rates of TCR association showed variation by HLA locus, with DRB1 the most and HLA-C the fewest. Most subjects' HLA-A and HLA-B alleles were reportedly predicted from TCR beta sequences.

Germline values: CDR1 MNHEY, CDR2 SMNVEV (reference sequence). The CDR3 is made up of 15 amino acids. These donors counted as nominally healthy when sampled, but unrecorded immune exposures were likely. The PCR made use of 60 Vbeta and 13 Jbeta primers. The table came from immunoSEQ multiplex PCR; TCRdb's copy has only in-frame clones and leaves some out. The sample gives approximately 190,000 clones, roughly 90% of which show up once; roughly 0.98% is in the top ten. This clonotype was sampled from a boy aged 2 to 10 in good health and CMV-seronegative. Input material: PBMCs. This sequence joins TRBV27 and TRBJ2-1, with D possibly TRBD2 on 5 matching bases. The CDR3 loop is CASSSGISSYNEQFF. Written as DNA, the CDR3 is TGTGCTAGCAGTTCCGGGATAAGCTCCTACAATGAGCAGTTCTTC.